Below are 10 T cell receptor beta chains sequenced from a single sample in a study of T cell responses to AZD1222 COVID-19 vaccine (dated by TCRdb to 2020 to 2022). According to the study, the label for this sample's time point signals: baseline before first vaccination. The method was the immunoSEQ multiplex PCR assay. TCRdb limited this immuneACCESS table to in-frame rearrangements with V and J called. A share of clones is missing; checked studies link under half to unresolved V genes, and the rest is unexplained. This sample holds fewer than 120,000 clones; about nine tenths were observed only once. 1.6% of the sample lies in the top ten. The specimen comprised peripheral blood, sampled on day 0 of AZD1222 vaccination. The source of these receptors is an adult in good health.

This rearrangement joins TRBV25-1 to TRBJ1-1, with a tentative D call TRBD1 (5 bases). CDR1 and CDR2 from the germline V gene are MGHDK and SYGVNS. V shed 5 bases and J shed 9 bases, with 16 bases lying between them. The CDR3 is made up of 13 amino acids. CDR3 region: CASSSQGRGQAFF. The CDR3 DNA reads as TGTGCCAGCAGTTCTCAGGGACGGGGACAAGCTTTCTTT.

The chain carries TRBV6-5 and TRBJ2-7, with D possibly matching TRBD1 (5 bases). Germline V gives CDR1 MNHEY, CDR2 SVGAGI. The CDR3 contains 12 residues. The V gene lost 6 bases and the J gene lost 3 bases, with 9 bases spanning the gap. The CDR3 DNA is TGTGCCAGCAGCGCAGGGTTCTACGAGCAGTACTTC. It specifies CASSAGFYEQYF.

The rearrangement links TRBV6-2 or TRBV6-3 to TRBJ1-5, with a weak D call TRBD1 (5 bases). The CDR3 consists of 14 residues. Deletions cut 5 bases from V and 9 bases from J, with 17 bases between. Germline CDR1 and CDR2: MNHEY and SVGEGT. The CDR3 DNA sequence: TGTGCCAGCAGTCAAACCGGGACCTCGGGGCCCCAGCATTTT. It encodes CASSQTGTSGPQHF.

The chain's CDR3 is CASSPTGPRGNEQFF. CDR3 coding DNA: TGCGCCAGCAGTCCTACCGGGCCCCGGGGGAATGAGCAGTTCTTC. The rearrangement uses TRBV5-1 and TRBJ2-1; a possible D gene is TRBD2 (6 bases). The CDR3 runs 15 residues. Per germline, CDR1 SGHRS and CDR2 YFSETQ. The ends were cut back, 5 bases at V and 7 bases at J, with 19 bases in the middle.

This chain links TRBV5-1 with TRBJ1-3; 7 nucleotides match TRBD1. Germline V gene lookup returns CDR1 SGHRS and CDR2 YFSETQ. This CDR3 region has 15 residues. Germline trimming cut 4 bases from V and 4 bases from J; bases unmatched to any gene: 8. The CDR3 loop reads CASSQRQGFGNTIYF. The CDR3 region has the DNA TGCGCCAGCAGCCAAAGACAGGGTTTCGGAAACACCATATATTTT.

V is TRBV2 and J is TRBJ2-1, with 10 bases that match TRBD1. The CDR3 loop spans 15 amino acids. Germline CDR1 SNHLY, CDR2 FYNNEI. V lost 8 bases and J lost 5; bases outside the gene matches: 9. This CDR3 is CASSAGTGADNEQFF. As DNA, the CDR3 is TGTGCCAGCTCCGCGGGGACAGGGGCGGACAATGAGCAGTTCTTC.

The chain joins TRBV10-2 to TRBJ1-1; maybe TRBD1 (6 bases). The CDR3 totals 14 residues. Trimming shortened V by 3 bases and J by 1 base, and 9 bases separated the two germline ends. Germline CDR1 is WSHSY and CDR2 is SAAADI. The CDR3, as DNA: TGCGCCAGCAGTGACGGACAGCGGAACACTGAAGCTTTCTTT. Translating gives CASSDGQRNTEAFF.

The CDR3 reads CASSFLYPGLAGTYNEQFF. In nucleotides, the CDR3 is TGTGCCAGCAGTTTCCTCTATCCGGGACTAGCGGGAACCTACAATGAGCAGTTCTTC. The chain combines TRBV27 with TRBJ2-1; 13 bases line up with TRBD2. CDR3 length: 19 amino acids. J was trimmed by 2 bases and V by 3 bases; bases with no gene match: 10. The germline gives CDR1 MNHEY, CDR2 SMNVEV (reference sequence).

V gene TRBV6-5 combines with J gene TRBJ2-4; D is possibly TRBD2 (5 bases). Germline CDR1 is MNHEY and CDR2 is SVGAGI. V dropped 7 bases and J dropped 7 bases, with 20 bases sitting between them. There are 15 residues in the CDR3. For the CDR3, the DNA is TGTGCCAGCATCCCGGGATACGGGCCCGGGAACATTCAGTACTTC. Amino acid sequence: CASIPGYGPGNIQYF.

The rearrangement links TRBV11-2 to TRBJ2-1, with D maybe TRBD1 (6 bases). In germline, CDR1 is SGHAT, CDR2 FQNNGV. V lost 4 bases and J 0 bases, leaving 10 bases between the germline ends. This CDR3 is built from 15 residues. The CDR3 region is CASSWGPSSYNEQFF. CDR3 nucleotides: TGTGCCAGCAGCTGGGGGCCGAGCTCCTACAATGAGCAGTTCTTC. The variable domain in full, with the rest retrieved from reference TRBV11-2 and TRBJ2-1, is EAGVAQSPRYKIIEKRQSVAFWCNPISGHATLYWYQQILGQGPKLLIQFQNNGVVDDSQLPKDRFSAERLKGVDSTLKIQPAKLEDSAVYLCASSWGPSSYNEQFFGPGTRLTVL.